These 10 T cell receptor beta chains originate from one sample sequenced in a study of radiotherapy plus CTLA-4 blockade in lung cancer. Profiled with immunoSEQ multiplex PCR; TCRdb holds only in-frame clones, not every one. The sample yields around 42,000 clones, roughly 59% seen once. Sequencing used peripheral blood, obtained from a patient treated with radiotherapy plus ipilimumab. The receptor source for this set is a human donor with non-small cell lung cancer who had a partial response to radiotherapy plus ipilimumab.

The V call is TRBV5-1, the J call TRBJ2-1, with a weak D call TRBD2 (6 bases). This CDR3 contains 17 residues. The ends were cut back, 0 bases at V and 3 bases at J, with 16 bases in the middle. Germline V gives CDR1 SGHRS, CDR2 YFSETQ. The CDR3 spells CASSLAGVRDFYNEQFF. In nucleotides, the CDR3 is TGCGCCAGCAGCTTGGCCGGGGTCAGGGACTTCTACAATGAGCAGTTCTTC.

The chain uses TRBV27 and TRBJ2-3; D is possibly TRBD1 (6 bases). The CDR3 covers 14 residues. Trimming took off 3 bases at V and 3 bases at J, with 10 bases between the two ends. Germline CDR1 and CDR2: MNHEY and SMNVEV (reference sequence). DNA of the CDR3: TGTGCCAGCAGTTTGGGCAGGGGTACAGATACGCAGTATTTT. This gives the protein CASSLGRGTDTQYF.

This clone turned up a few times. The same CDR3 also results from other DNA sequences found in this sample. The rearrangement links TRBV13 to TRBJ1-3, with TRBD1 identical over 8 bases. This CDR3 has 16 residues. Germline assignment: CDR1 PRHDT and CDR2 FYEKMQ (reference sequence). Trimming removed 5 bases from V and 3 bases from J; junction bases left unmatched: 9. DNA of the CDR3: TGTGCCAGCAGCGCAAGACAGGGGAGGAGTGGAAACACCATATATTTT. As protein: CASSARQGRSGNTIYF.

The chain links TRBV10-3 to TRBJ2-7, with 11 nucleotides matching TRBD1. The ends lost 0 bases at V and 5 bases at J; junction bases unmatched: 6. Germline CDR1 is ENHRY and CDR2 is SYGVKD. The CDR3 is made up of 16 amino acids. DNA of the CDR3: TGTGCCATCAGTGAGTCGGGACAGGGGGGCGGGGACGAGCAGTACTTC. It encodes CAISESGQGGGDEQYF.

This clone has a handful of counts. J is TRBJ2-3 and V is TRBV14; weak D call: TRBD2 (5 bases). Trimming left V 4 bases short and J 1 base short, with 9 bases between. There are 14 residues in the CDR3. The germline V gene has CDR1 SGHDN and CDR2 FVKESK. The CDR3 nucleotides read TGTGCCAGCAGCCGGCTAGCCCGCACAGATACGCAGTATTTT. Amino acid sequence: CASSRLARTDTQYF.

V and J are TRBV29-1 and TRBJ2-5, with 9 bases lining up with TRBD1. V was clipped by 7 bases and J by 5 bases; unmatched bases: 11. Germline CDR1 reads SQVTM; CDR2 reads ANQGSEA. The CDR3 is 14 amino acids. As DNA, the CDR3 is TGCAGCGCCGACTATTGGACAGGGGTTGAGACCCAGTACTTC. Translating it yields CSADYWTGVETQYF.

The chain couples TRBV2 to TRBJ1-1, with 9 bases aligning to TRBD1. The CDR3 consists of 16 residues. From germline, CDR1 is SNHLY and CDR2 FYNNEI. The V gene end was trimmed by 4 bases and the J gene end by 6 bases; junction bases not matched to a gene: 12. The CDR3 sequence: CASSVSKDRGGPEAFF. The DNA of the CDR3 is TGTGCCAGCAGTGTCTCAAAGGACAGGGGAGGCCCTGAAGCTTTCTTT.

The CDR3 loop is CASSLGGQETQYF. The CDR3 DNA is TGCGCCAGCAGCTTGGGAGGCCAAGAGACCCAGTACTTC. This chain connects TRBV5-1 to TRBJ2-5; no clear D. This CDR3 has 13 residues. CDR1 and CDR2 from the germline V gene are SGHRS and YFSETQ. Trimming pared 0 bases from V and 1 base from J, leaving 4 bases between.

This clone was detected only a few times. This sequence joins TRBV19 and TRBJ1-2, with 9 bases matching TRBD1. This CDR3 region has 12 residues. Trimming took 8 bases from V and 4 from J; bases not matched to a gene: 2. Per germline, CDR1 LNHDA and CDR2 SQIVND (reference sequence). The CDR3 nucleotides are TGTGCCAGTTCGGACAGGGGCTATGGCTACACCTTC. It translates to CASSDRGYGYTF.

V usage is TRBV6-5 and J usage is TRBJ1-2; the match to TRBD1 covers 8 bases. The V segment lost 5 bases and the J segment 3 bases; nucleotides outside the gene matches: 2. Germline V gives CDR1 MNHEY, CDR2 SVGAGI. This CDR3 contains 13 residues. CDR3 nucleotide sequence: TGTGCCAGCAGTGAGGGACAGGACTATGGCTACACCTTC. Translation: CASSEGQDYGYTF.